This TCR beta chain appears in the sequencing data of a study of T cell repertoires in ileal Crohn's disease. Study in general: About half of patients got postoperative therapy: roughly 12 thiopurines, around 20 anti-TNF. Regarding the study as a whole: Clonality above 26.8% at surgery always came with endoscopic recurrence.

Sequencing was performed with immunoSEQ multiplex PCR; in TCRdb, only in-frame clones are kept and a portion is missing. The sample has about 4,000 clones, under 80% seen once. Germline assignment: CDR1 SGDLS and CDR2 YYNGEE. The length of the CDR3 is 15 residues. V shed 3 bases and J shed 5 bases, with 17 bases lying between them. About this clone itself: Its antigen is not known.

This receptor was taken from an adult with Crohn's disease. The sample comprised ileal tissue. The V and J genes are TRBV9 and TRBJ2-5; D possibly corresponds to TRBD1 (6 bases). The CDR3 coding sequence is TGTGCCAGCAGCGAGGGGGAGACGTGGAGGGAGACCCAGTACTTC. Its translation is CASSEGETWRETQYF.